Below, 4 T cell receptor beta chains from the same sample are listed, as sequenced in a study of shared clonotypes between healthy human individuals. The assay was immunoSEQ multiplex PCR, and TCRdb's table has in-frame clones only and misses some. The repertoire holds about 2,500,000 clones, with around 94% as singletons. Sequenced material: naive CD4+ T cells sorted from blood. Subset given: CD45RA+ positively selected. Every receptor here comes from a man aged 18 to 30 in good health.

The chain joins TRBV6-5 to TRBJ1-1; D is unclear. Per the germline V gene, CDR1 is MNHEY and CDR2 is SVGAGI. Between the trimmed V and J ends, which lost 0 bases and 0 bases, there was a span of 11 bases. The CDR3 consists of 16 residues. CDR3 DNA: TGTGCCAGCAGTTACTCCTGGACGGTAATGAACACTGAAGCTTTCTTT. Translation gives CASSYSWTVMNTEAFF.

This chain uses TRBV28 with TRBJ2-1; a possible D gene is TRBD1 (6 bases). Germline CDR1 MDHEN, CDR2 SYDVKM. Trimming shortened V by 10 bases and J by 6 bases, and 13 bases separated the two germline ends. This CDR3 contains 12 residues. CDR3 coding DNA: TGTGCCATAAGCAAAGGGGGCAATGAGCAGTTCTTC. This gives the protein CAISKGGNEQFF.

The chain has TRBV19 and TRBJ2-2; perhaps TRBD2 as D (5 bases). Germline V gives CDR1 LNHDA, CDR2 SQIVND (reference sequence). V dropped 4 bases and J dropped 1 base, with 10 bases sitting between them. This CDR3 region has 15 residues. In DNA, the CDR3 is TGTGCCAGTAGTACCGGACTGAAGAACACCGGGGAGCTGTTTTTT. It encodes CASSTGLKNTGELFF.

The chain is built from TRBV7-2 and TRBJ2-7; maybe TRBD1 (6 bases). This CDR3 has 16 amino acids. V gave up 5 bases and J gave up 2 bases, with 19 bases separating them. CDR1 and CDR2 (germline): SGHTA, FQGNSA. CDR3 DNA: TGTGCCAGCAGCATTCAAGCGGTGGGACAAGCCTACGAGCAGTACTTC. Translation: CASSIQAVGQAYEQYF. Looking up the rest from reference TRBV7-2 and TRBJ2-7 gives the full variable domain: GAGVSQSPSNKVTEKGKDVELRCDPISGHTALYWYRQSLGQGLEFLIYFQGNSAPDKSGLPSDRFSAERTGGSVSTLTIQRTQQEDSAVYLCASSIQAVGQAYEQYFGPGTRLTVT.